These 27 T cell receptor beta chains were sequenced from one sample in a study of CD8 T cells in ankylosing spondylitis. MiXCR was run by TCRdb on the 5' RACE reads, yielding one entry per CDR3 protein. The repertoire includes about 240,000 distinct CDR3 sequences, about 9.1% of them detected once, and almost 7% sits in the top ten. The sequenced sample was blood, either unsorted or a sorted T cell fraction (not recorded which). The receptors here all came from a male donor with ankylosing spondylitis or in good health (not recorded which).

The chain employs TRBV9 and TRBJ2-3; D ambiguous. CDR3 length: 16 amino acids. CDR1 is SGDLS and CDR2 is YYNGEE in the germline V gene. The V and J ends lost 2 bases and 1 base respectively, with 14 bases between them. The CDR3 loop reads CASSVSLGKGTDTQYF. DNA of the CDR3: TGTGCCAGCAGCGTTTCCCTAGGGAAGGGCACAGATACGCAGTATTTT.

This sequence joins TRBV6-2 or TRBV6-3 and TRBJ1-2; D is perhaps TRBD1 (5 bases). The germline V gene has CDR1 MNHEY and CDR2 SVGEGT. V lost 3 bases and J lost 9, with 17 bases in between. The CDR3 contains 14 residues. CDR3 protein: CASSYDKGTMSYTF. In DNA form, the CDR3 reads TGTGCCAGCAGTTATGATAAGGGGACTATGAGCTACACCTTC.

This clonotype was observed a few times. This chain uses TRBV12-3 or TRBV12-4 with TRBJ2-1; 15 bases match TRBD2. The CDR3 extends over 19 amino acids. V shed 5 bases, J shed 5 bases, and the junction held 13 bases outside the gene matches. The CDR3 DNA is TGTGCCAGCAGTCCCGGGACTAGCGGGGGGCTTATTGGACACAATGAGCAGTTCTTC. Residues: CASSPGTSGGLIGHNEQFF.

This clonotype was seen many times. The chain uses TRBV4-3 and TRBJ1-6; D may be TRBD1 (6 bases). This CDR3 is 14 amino acids long. Germline V CDR1 and CDR2: LGHNA, YSLEER. V dropped 0 bases and J dropped 9 bases, with 9 bases sitting between them. The CDR3 protein is CASSQDRGVSPLHF. For the CDR3, the DNA is TGCGCCAGCAGCCAAGATAGGGGGGTTTCACCCCTCCACTTT.

This clonotype has ten or more counts. The chain couples TRBV20-1 to TRBJ1-5; 9 positions match TRBD1. V dropped 6 bases and J dropped 6; count of bases not matched to a gene: 12. CDR3 length: 15 residues. CDR1 is DFQATT and CDR2 is SNEGSKA in the germline V gene (reference sequence). The CDR3 protein is CSAYTGGAGGQPQHF. CDR3 DNA: TGCAGTGCATATACAGGGGGCGCGGGGGGTCAGCCCCAGCATTTT.

Turning to this clonotype: Germline and junction disagree at one end, which may indicate a read error. This chain links TRBV18 with TRBJ2-7; D is uncertain. Germline-derived CDR1 and CDR2 are KGHSH and LQKENI. The CDR3 contains 11 residues. The CDR3 nucleotides are TGTTCCAGCTCACCACGCGACGAGCAGTACTTC. Encoded protein: CSSSPRDEQYF.

This clonotype showed up many times. The rearrangement uses TRBV7-2 and TRBJ1-5; D not resolved. V lost 4 bases and J 5 bases, leaving 9 bases between the germline ends. The germline gives CDR1 SGHTA, CDR2 FQGNSA. The CDR3 runs to 13 residues. CDR3 loop: CASSSWEYQPQHF. CDR3 bases: TGTGCCAGCAGCTCCTGGGAATATCAGCCCCAGCATTTT.

The chain joins TRBV20-1 to TRBJ2-3; no clear D. The ends were cut back, 6 bases at V and 2 bases at J, with 12 bases in the middle. The length of the CDR3 is 13 residues. CDR1 DFQATT and CDR2 SNEGSKA come from the germline V gene (reference sequence). The CDR3 DNA reads as TGCAGTGCCTTAGGACCCAACACAGATACGCAGTATTTT. It codes for CSALGPNTDTQYF.

The chain employs TRBV7-2 and TRBJ2-1; 7 positions agree with TRBD2. V lost 5 bases to trimming and J lost 1 base; unmatched junction nucleotides: 8. Per the germline V gene, CDR1 is SGHTA and CDR2 is FQGNSA. The CDR3 loop spans 16 amino acids. CDR3 nucleotides: TGTGCCAGCAGCCCACAAGGCGGGGGTTCCTACAATGAGCAGTTCTTC. Its translation is CASSPQGGGSYNEQFF.

The CDR3 nucleotides read TGTGCCAGCAGCTCTAGGGTGCTCAGAGGTAATGAGCAGTTCTTC. Translation: CASSSRVLRGNEQFF. V is TRBV11-3 and J is TRBJ2-1; no definite D call. Germline loops: CDR1 SGHNT, CDR2 YENEEA. The CDR3 spans 15 residues. Trimming pared 4 bases from V and 7 bases from J, leaving 17 bases between.

In nucleotides, the CDR3 is TGTGCCAGCAGCTACCGGGACGGAGGGAAGGGCACCGGGGAGCTGTTTTTT. Its protein is CASSYRDGGKGTGELFF. The genes are TRBV7-9 and TRBJ2-2; D may be TRBD2 (6 bases). Germline V gene lookup returns CDR1 SEHNR and CDR2 FQNEAQ (reference sequence). This CDR3 has 17 residues. The V end was cut by 4 bases, the J end by 4 bases, with 19 bases between.

The chain carries TRBV19 and TRBJ2-1; D possibly uses TRBD1 or TRBD2 (5 bases each). Looked up from germline, CDR1 is LNHDA and CDR2 is SQIVND (reference sequence). The CDR3 has 15 amino acids. Trimming removed 6 bases from V and 0 bases from J, with 12 bases in between. CDR3 amino acids: CASRRDPSSYNEQFF. The CDR3 nucleotides are TGTGCCAGTAGAAGGGACCCGAGCTCCTACAATGAGCAGTTCTTC.

This clonotype came up a few times. V is TRBV4-1 and J is TRBJ2-2; D may be TRBD1 or TRBD2 (5 bases each). Between the trimmed V and J ends, which lost 1 base and 4 bases, there was a span of 7 bases. Germline loops: CDR1 MGHRA, CDR2 YSYEKL. This CDR3 has 14 amino acids. CDR3 protein: CASSQVGTTGELFF. The CDR3 nucleotides read TGCGCCAGCAGCCAAGTGGGGACCACCGGGGAGCTGTTTTTT.

This clonotype was picked up many times. This sequence joins TRBV12-3 or TRBV12-4 and TRBJ1-5; no reliable D call. This CDR3 is built from 13 residues. V lost 0 bases and J lost 7, with 7 bases in between. CDR3 sequence: CASSLAGGQPQHF. CDR3 nucleotide sequence: TGTGCCAGCAGTTTAGCGGGTGGGCAGCCCCAGCATTTT.

In its sample, this clonotype was seen a few times. The chain couples TRBV20-1 to TRBJ2-1; TRBD1 agrees at 8 bases. CDR1 is DFQATT and CDR2 is SNEGSKA in the germline V gene (reference sequence). Germline trimming cut 5 bases from V and 4 bases from J; bases unmatched to any gene: 13. The CDR3 covers 16 residues. The CDR3 DNA sequence: TGCAGTGCTCATCGGCCTCGACAGGGGCCTTACAATGAGCAGTTCTTC. Its translation is CSAHRPRQGPYNEQFF.

This clonotype was counted ten times or more. The rearrangement joins TRBV6-1 to TRBJ2-5; D is undetermined. This CDR3 is built from 16 residues. Germline CDR1 and CDR2: MNHNS and SASEGT. V was pared by 6 bases and J by 0 bases, with 17 bases between. In DNA form, the CDR3 reads TGTGCCAGCAGCCGTTCCCATTGGACGGACCAAGAGACCCAGTACTTC. The encoded protein is CASSRSHWTDQETQYF.

In the case of this clonotype: One base away lies a much larger clone, so this may be a sequencing read error. V is TRBV5-1 and J is TRBJ2-7, with TRBD1 as a possible D gene (6 bases). CDR3 length: 14 amino acids. CDR1 and CDR2 from the germline V gene are SGHRS and YFSETQ. V lost 0 bases and J 3 bases, leaving 10 bases between the germline ends. DNA of the CDR3: TGCGCCAGCAGCTTGGGGGACAACTGCTACGAGCAGTACTTC. Encoded protein: CASSLGDNCYEQYF.

This clonotype was counted ten times or more. This chain joins TRBV7-9 and TRBJ2-3; the match to TRBD1 covers 7 bases. V lost 6 bases and J lost 2; bases outside the gene matches: 8. The CDR3 sequence is 15 residues long. CDR1 SEHNR and CDR2 FQNEAQ come from the germline V gene (reference sequence). The CDR3 sequence is CASRGAGTATDTQYF. The CDR3, as DNA: TGTGCCAGCAGGGGCGCCGGGACAGCCACAGATACGCAGTATTTT.

This clonotype was detected only a few times. The J gene is TRBJ2-5, the V gene TRBV5-5; either TRBD1 or TRBD2 may supply D (6 bases each). Germline V lookup: CDR1 SGHKS, CDR2 YYEKEE (reference sequence). The CDR3 is 15 residues long. Trimming took off 4 bases at V and 5 bases at J, with 18 bases between the two ends. The CDR3 DNA sequence: TGTGCCAGCAGCCTGGCGGGACACCGGGACGAGACCCAGTACTTC. Its translation: CASSLAGHRDETQYF. The whole variable domain, filled in from reference TRBV5-5 and TRBJ2-5, reads DAGVTQSPTHLIKTRGQQVTLRCSPISGHKSVSWYQQVLGQGPQFIFQYYEKEERGRGNFPDRFSARQFPNYSSELNVNALLLGDSALYLCASSLAGHRDETQYFGPGTRLLVL.

This clonotype appeared many times. The gene calls are TRBV7-9 and TRBJ2-7, with D hard to call. The V gene's germline CDR1 is SEHNR and CDR2 FQNEAQ (reference sequence). Trimming took off 2 bases at V and 1 base at J, with 3 bases between the two ends. The CDR3 runs 12 residues. CDR3 protein: CASSLRSYEQYF. In DNA form, the CDR3 reads TGTGCCAGCAGCTTAAGGTCCTACGAGCAGTACTTC.

This clonotype has a count of ten or more. CDR3 DNA: TGCGCCAGCAAAACGGCCCGTAGCTCCTACAATGAGCAGTTCTTC. Its translation is CASKTARSSYNEQFF. This chain links TRBV5-1 with TRBJ2-1; D is ambiguous. The V gene's germline CDR1 is SGHRS and CDR2 YFSETQ. Trimming shortened V by 6 bases and J by 0 bases, and 13 bases separated the two germline ends. The CDR3 loop spans 15 amino acids.

This clonotype was recorded at least ten times. This chain uses TRBV6-6 with TRBJ1-4; 8 positions match TRBD1. The junction had 4 bases not matched to a gene; V was cut back by 6 bases and J by 7 bases. Germline values: CDR1 MNHNY, CDR2 SVGAGI (reference sequence). The CDR3 covers 13 residues. CDR3 nucleotides: TGTGCCAGCAGCGGACAGGGACCTGAAAAACTGTTTTTT. It is translated as CASSGQGPEKLFF.

This clonotype was recorded at least ten times. The rearrangement joins TRBV4-3 to TRBJ1-6; no definite D call. The germline V and J ends were trimmed by 0 bases and 7 bases, with 7 bases remaining between them. Per the germline V gene, CDR1 is LGHNA and CDR2 is YSLEER. The CDR3 sequence is 14 residues long. CDR3 in amino acids: CASSQDSGNSPLHF. In nucleotides, the CDR3 is TGCGCCAGCAGCCAAGATTCGGGGAATTCACCCCTCCACTTT.

This clonotype occurred a few times. V usage is TRBV6-2 or TRBV6-3 and J usage is TRBJ1-5; D is ambiguous. From germline, CDR1 is MNHEY and CDR2 SVGEGT. V lost 2 bases and J lost 5, with 13 bases in between. The CDR3 totals 15 residues. The CDR3 DNA reads as TGTGCCAGCAGTTACGAGGGAGGCGGGTATCAGCCCCAGCATTTT. Protein: CASSYEGGGYQPQHF.

This clonotype was detected many times. The CDR3 sequence is CSALAGLNTEAFF. In DNA form, the CDR3 reads TGCAGCGCACTTGCAGGGTTGAACACTGAAGCTTTCTTT. The chain couples TRBV29-1 to TRBJ1-1; maybe TRBD1 (5 bases). This CDR3 is built from 13 residues. Trimming cost V 7 bases and J 0 bases, with 12 bases left between them. Germline V lookup: CDR1 SQVTM, CDR2 ANQGSEA.

The gene calls are TRBV30 and TRBJ1-2; no firm D call. The germline V gene encodes CDR1 GTSNPN and CDR2 SVGIG (reference sequence). The germline V and J ends were trimmed by 5 bases and 1 base, with 8 bases remaining between them. The CDR3 loop spans 12 amino acids. DNA of the CDR3: TGTGCCTGGGATTCCGGTAACTATGGCTACACCTTC. The encoded protein is CAWDSGNYGYTF.

This clonotype was recorded many times. CDR3 in amino acids: CASSENPTGVQPQHF. The CDR3 nucleotides read TGTGCCAGCAGCGAGAACCCTACAGGGGTTCAGCCCCAGCATTTT. The V call is TRBV5-5, the J call TRBJ1-5, with 7 bases identical to TRBD1. The V segment lost 4 bases and the J segment 6 bases; nucleotides outside the gene matches: 10. The CDR3 is 15 amino acids. From germline, CDR1 is SGHKS and CDR2 YYEKEE (reference sequence).